Presented here are 18 T cell receptor beta chains from one specimen sequenced in a study of follicular helper T cells after annual influenza vaccination. TCRdb's copy holds only in-frame clones and misses some; the assay was immunoSEQ multiplex PCR. The sample includes about 14,000 clones, 84% of them seen just once. Described time point: 2014-2015 season, pre-vaccination. The sequencing used CXCR5- memory CD4+ T cells sorted from blood, collected on the day of influenza vaccination. All receptors come from an adult who received the influenza vaccine.

This sequence joins TRBV5-6 and TRBJ1-1; no clear D. The CDR3 length is 14 residues. Germline V gene lookup returns CDR1 SGHDT and CDR2 YYEEEE. Trimming stripped 4 bases from V and 0 bases from J, with 10 bases between. CDR3 nucleotides: TGTGCCAGCAGCCGGGCGACGGTGAACACTGAAGCTTTCTTT. Translated, it gives CASSRATVNTEAFF.

The V and J genes are TRBV7-2 and TRBJ2-1; 7 bases are shared with TRBD2. Unmatched junction bases numbered 8, after V lost 8 bases and J lost 10 bases. There are 12 residues in the CDR3. Germline V gene lookup returns CDR1 SGHTA and CDR2 FQGNSA. The CDR3 spells CASGKAGYEQFF. CDR3 DNA: TGTGCCAGCGGCAAAGCGGGGTACGAGCAGTTCTTC.

Comment on this clone: One end of the junction varies from germline; a read error may be responsible. The chain recombines TRBV9 with TRBJ2-7; D not certain. This CDR3 region has 15 residues. CDR1 and CDR2 from the germline V gene are SGDLS and YYNGEE. DNA for the CDR3: TGTGCCAGCAGCGTAGACATCGTTGGGTCCTCCGAGCAGTACTTC. This translates into CASSVDIVGSSEQYF.

The chain joins TRBV28 to TRBJ1-5; no clear D gene. From germline, CDR1 is MDHEN and CDR2 SYDVKM. This CDR3 region has 17 residues. V lost 7 bases and J lost 2, with 21 bases in between. The CDR3 region has the DNA TGTGCCAGCACGATGACCGGGCTACGGAGGGGCAATCAGCCCCAGCATTTT. Residues: CASTMTGLRRGNQPQHF. The whole variable domain, filled in from reference TRBV28 and TRBJ1-5, reads DVKVTQSSRYLVKRTGEKVFLECVQDMDHENMFWYRQDPGLGLRLIYFSYDVKMKEKGDIPEGYSVSREKKERFSLILESASTNQTSMYLCASTMTGLRRGNQPQHFGDGTRLSIL.

The CDR3, as DNA: TGTGCCAGCAGCAAAGGCCCCCCTGGACAGGGTTCTAACTATGGCTACACCTTC. It translates to CASSKGPPGQGSNYGYTF. This chain uses TRBV21-1 with TRBJ1-2; TRBD1 reflects the table's D call only, with no check against the DNA. TRBV21-1 is recorded as a pseudogene. This CDR3 is built from 18 residues.

This chain connects TRBV5-1 to TRBJ2-7; 10 nucleotides agree with TRBD1. The CDR3 runs to 16 residues. V gave up 4 bases and J gave up 6 bases; unmatched junction bases: 13. Looked up from germline, CDR1 is SGHRS and CDR2 is YFSETQ. CDR3: CASSRNPPGQGTEQYF. The CDR3 coding sequence is TGCGCCAGCAGCCGCAACCCACCGGGACAGGGGACCGAGCAGTACTTC.

The gene calls are TRBV13 and TRBJ2-3, with 16 nucleotides matching TRBD2. The CDR3 loop spans 17 amino acids. With V trimmed by 1 base and J by 6 bases, 4 bases remained unmatched. Germline V lookup: CDR1 PRHDT, CDR2 FYEKMQ (reference sequence). The CDR3 nucleotides are TGTGCCAGCAGCTTAGTGGGACTAGCGGGGGGGCCGGATACGCAGTATTTT. It yields the protein CASSLVGLAGGPDTQYF.

The V call is TRBV6-1, the J call TRBJ2-5; TRBD2 might be the D (5 bases). The CDR3 totals 14 residues. V was trimmed by 8 bases and J by 0 bases, leaving 13 bases between them. In germline, CDR1 is MNHNS, CDR2 SASEGT. CDR3: CASRLPGNQETQYF. The CDR3 coding sequence is TGTGCCAGCCGTTTGCCGGGAAACCAAGAGACCCAGTACTTC.

The chain couples TRBV11-2 to TRBJ2-2; D may be TRBD1 (6 bases). V lost 5 bases to trimming and J lost 4 bases, with 17 bases between them. CDR1 and CDR2 from the germline V gene are SGHAT and FQNNGV. The CDR3 spans 16 residues. CDR3: CASSPYLRGTTGELFF. The CDR3 DNA sequence: TGTGCCAGCAGCCCGTATTTGAGGGGGACCACCGGGGAGCTGTTTTTT.

This clone was detected only a few times. The J gene is TRBJ1-2, the V gene TRBV11-2; D call uncertain. The CDR3 has 13 amino acids. The V gene lost 5 bases and the J gene lost 8 bases, with 15 bases spanning the gap. The germline gives CDR1 SGHAT, CDR2 FQNNGV. Here the CDR3 DNA reads TGTGCCAGCAGCCCGATTGGAGTAACGGGCTACACCTTC. This encodes CASSPIGVTGYTF.

The V call is TRBV19, the J call TRBJ2-2; D possibly matches TRBD1 or TRBD2 (5 bases each). Trimming removed 9 bases from V and 0 bases from J, with 14 bases in between. There are 15 residues in the CDR3. Germline CDR1 is LNHDA and CDR2 is SQIVND (reference sequence). The CDR3 DNA reads TGTGCCAGCCAAATGGGGACCCCGAACACCGGGGAGCTGTTTTTT. It is translated as CASQMGTPNTGELFF.

The chain recombines TRBV7-2 with TRBJ1-3; no clear D gene. Germline V gives CDR1 SGHTA, CDR2 FQGNSA. V shed 1 base and J shed 1 base, with 5 bases lying between them. This CDR3 is built from 14 residues. CDR3 DNA: TGTGCCAGCAGCTTAGGGGTTTCTGGAAACACCATATATTTT. Its translation: CASSLGVSGNTIYF.

The CDR3 is CAWTGGVLTRDYGYTF. The DNA for the CDR3 is TGTGCCTGGACCGGGGGAGTTTTGACTAGAGACTATGGCTACACCTTC. The rearrangement uses TRBV30 and TRBJ1-2, with D tentatively TRBD1 (5 bases). Trimming took off 4 bases at V and 3 bases at J, with 21 bases between the two ends. Germline V lookup: CDR1 GTSNPN, CDR2 SVGIG (reference sequence). The length of the CDR3 is 16 residues.

V is TRBV30 and J is TRBJ1-5; D gene uncertain. V lost 3 bases, J lost 3 bases, and 12 bases lay in between. Germline V lookup: CDR1 GTSNPN, CDR2 SVGIG (reference sequence). This CDR3 contains 14 residues. The CDR3: CAWRDRLVNQPQHF. The CDR3 DNA reads as TGTGCCTGGAGGGACCGTTTAGTCAATCAGCCCCAGCATTTT.

The chain links TRBV4-2 to TRBJ2-7, with 9 bases aligning to TRBD1. Trimming took 1 base from V and 4 from J; bases not matched to a gene: 11. This CDR3 is 17 amino acids long. The germline gives CDR1 LGHNA, CDR2 YNFKEQ. CDR3 sequence reads: CASSQGGGGTGYYEQYF. Written as DNA, the CDR3 is TGTGCCAGCAGCCAAGGAGGGGGAGGGACAGGGTATTACGAGCAGTACTTC.

This clone was seen a handful of times. The rearrangement uses TRBV28 and TRBJ1-5, with 8 positions matching TRBD1. The CDR3 covers 15 residues. With 6 bases clipped from V and 4 bases from J, the junction kept 8 bases outside the gene matches. Looked up from germline, CDR1 is MDHEN and CDR2 is SYDVKM. CDR3 nucleotides: TGTGCCAGCAGCAGTACAGGGGGATCTAATCAGCCCCAGCATTTT. This gives the protein CASSSTGGSNQPQHF.

V usage is TRBV6-1 and J usage is TRBJ2-2; the D gene could be TRBD1 or TRBD2 (6 bases each). The CDR3 runs 14 residues. V lost 6 bases to trimming and J lost 5 bases, with 13 bases between them. Germline lookup yields CDR1 MNHNS and CDR2 SASEGT. Here the CDR3 DNA reads TGTGCCAGCAGAGTGGGGGCGGGGACCGGGGAGCTGTTTTTT. Its translation is CASRVGAGTGELFF.

The DNA for the CDR3 is TGTGCCAGCAGCCCTGTTTGGGGGAACACTGAAGCTTTCTTT. Its translation is CASSPVWGNTEAFF. This chain links TRBV6-1 with TRBJ1-1, with D hard to call. This CDR3 region has 14 residues. In germline, CDR1 is MNHNS, CDR2 SASEGT. The V gene lost 6 bases and the J gene lost 1 base, with 12 bases spanning the gap.